The 11 T cell receptor beta chains in this list originate from one sample, sequenced in a study of blood T cell repertoires in COVID-19. The repertoire was sequenced with immunoSEQ multiplex PCR; TCRdb's copy has only in-frame clones and lacks some. The table includes approximately 150,000 clones, approximately 85% detected once. The sample was peripheral blood. The receptors originated from a man in his 60s with active or convalescent COVID-19.

The chain uses TRBV12-3 or TRBV12-4 and TRBJ1-1; TRBD1 matches at 8 bases. With 8 bases clipped from V and 1 base from J, the junction kept 3 bases outside the gene matches. The CDR3 runs to 13 residues. As DNA, the CDR3 is TGTGCCAGCTCGGGACAGGAGAACACTGAAGCTTTCTTT. Its protein is CASSGQENTEAFF.

The chain is built from TRBV7-2 and TRBJ2-2; 7 nucleotides agree with TRBD1. Looked up from germline, CDR1 is SGHTA and CDR2 is FQGNSA. CDR3 size: 16 residues. The trim removed 1 base at V and 7 bases at J, leaving 9 bases unmatched. Here the CDR3 reads CASSLERNRGVGELFF. The CDR3 DNA follows: TGTGCCAGCAGCTTAGAGCGGAACAGGGGTGTCGGGGAGCTGTTTTTT. Combining the CDR3 with reference TRBV7-2 and TRBJ2-2 gives the whole variable domain GAGVSQSPSNKVTEKGKDVELRCDPISGHTALYWYRQSLGQGLEFLIYFQGNSAPDKSGLPSDRFSAERTGGSVSTLTIQRTQQEDSAVYLCASSLERNRGVGELFFGEGSRLTVL.

This clone has a single count. This chain uses TRBV12-3 or TRBV12-4 with TRBJ2-3; 10 bases map to TRBD1. J lost 4 bases, V lost 8 bases, and 0 bases had no gene match. The CDR3 is made up of 12 amino acids. The CDR3 nucleotides are TGTGCCAGCGGGACAGGGGCAGATACGCAGTATTTT. It codes for CASGTGADTQYF.

This chain links TRBV2 with TRBJ2-7; maybe TRBD1 (6 bases). V was pared by 5 bases and J by 3 bases, with 8 bases between. CDR3 length equals 12 residues. Germline lookup yields CDR1 SNHLY and CDR2 FYNNEI. CDR3 region: CASSLQGYEQYF. CDR3 sequence (DNA): TGTGCCAGCAGTCTACAGGGCTACGAGCAGTACTTC.

The DNA of the CDR3 is TGTGCCACCAGTGACTCCGGGACAGGGAAGGGCCAGCCCCAGCATTTT. Protein sequence: CATSDSGTGKGQPQHF. The rearrangement links TRBV24-1 to TRBJ1-5, with TRBD1 identical over 9 bases. The CDR3 runs 16 residues. CDR1 KGHDR and CDR2 SFDVKD come from the germline V gene. The J segment lost 7 bases and the V segment lost 4 bases, leaving 10 bases of the junction unmatched.

The chain has TRBV29-1 and TRBJ1-1; D unclear. The CDR3 has 13 residues. V was clipped by 0 bases and J by 7 bases, with 12 bases between them. Germline V gene data show CDR1 as SQVTM and CDR2 as ANQGSEA. The CDR3 coding sequence is TGCAGCGTTGAAGATTATATGGAGAGTGAAGCTTTCTTT. As protein: CSVEDYMESEAFF.

This chain uses TRBV3-1 (or the pseudogene TRBV3-2) with TRBJ1-2; D possibly corresponds to TRBD1 (6 bases). The germline V and J ends were trimmed by 6 bases and 8 bases, with 28 bases remaining between them. The CDR3 runs 17 residues. Germline CDR1 reads LGHDT; CDR2 reads YNNKEL (reference sequence). This chain's CDR3 is CASSLGHGDILPRGYTF. The CDR3 nucleotides read TGTGCCAGCAGTTTAGGACACGGGGACATCCTCCCTCGAGGCTACACCTTC.

A single count supports this clone. The V call is TRBV28, the J call TRBJ2-7; 12 bases line up with TRBD2. The CDR3 is made up of 13 amino acids. Germline assignment: CDR1 MDHEN and CDR2 SYDVKM. Trimming removed 6 bases from V and 4 bases from J; junction bases left unmatched: 1. The CDR3 region is CASRLAGGYEQYF. Written as DNA, the CDR3 is TGTGCCAGCAGACTAGCGGGAGGATACGAGCAGTACTTC.

This rearrangement joins TRBV5-1 to TRBJ1-1; 8 positions match TRBD1. The CDR3 totals 15 residues. Germline V gives CDR1 SGHRS, CDR2 YFSETQ. J was trimmed by 1 base and V by 1 base; bases with no gene match: 3. CDR3 amino acids: CASSLQGAKNTEAFF. The CDR3 DNA reads as TGCGCCAGCAGCTTGCAGGGGGCCAAGAACACTGAAGCTTTCTTT.

The chain uses TRBV6-2 or TRBV6-3 and TRBJ1-5; TRBD1 matches 8 bases. V was clipped by 5 bases and J by 5 bases; unmatched bases: 5. The CDR3 loop spans 14 amino acids. Germline V CDR1 and CDR2: MNHEY, SVGEGT. CDR3 sequence reads: CASSRTGKDQPQHF. The DNA of the CDR3 is TGTGCCAGCAGTCGGACAGGGAAGGATCAGCCCCAGCATTTT.

This clone was seen more than once but under ten times. V gene TRBV2 combines with J gene TRBJ2-1; TRBD1 aligns across 9 bases. CDR3 size: 16 residues. Germline CDR1 is SNHLY and CDR2 is FYNNEI. With 8 bases clipped from V and 2 bases from J, the junction kept 10 bases outside the gene matches. The CDR3 coding sequence is TGTGCCAGCTCGGGGGCGGGGGACAGGGCCTACAATGAGCAGTTCTTC. It yields the protein CASSGAGDRAYNEQFF.